This T cell receptor beta chain came from a study of cytomegalovirus exposure and HLA in healthy donors. Comment on this clone: What it binds is not known.

The germline gives CDR1 MGHDK, CDR2 SYGVNS. Trimming shortened V by 6 bases and J by 3 bases, and 14 bases separated the two germline ends. The CDR3 is 15 residues long. Study-wide findings and caveats: A later analysis linked a missense DCLRE1C variant to TCR beta V- and J-gene trimming.

13 Jbeta primers and 60 Vbeta primers were used for the PCR. Assay used: immunoSEQ multiplex PCR; TCRdb lists only in-frame clones, some missing. This sample carries 150,000 to 200,000 clones, around 80% of them seen once, and the ten largest clones take about 2%. The specimen was PBMCs. The J gene is TRBJ2-2, the V gene TRBV25-1, with D maybe TRBD1 (5 bases). This sequence originates from a human donor in good health. CDR3 sequence (DNA): TGTGCCAGCAGGCCGACAGAATGGGACACCGGGGAGCTGTTTTTT. Translating it yields CASRPTEWDTGELFF.